One T cell receptor beta chain is described in this entry. Its antigen is unknown. The data originate from a study of siplizumab effects on memory and regulatory T cells. Study-wide results and limits: Most alloreactive clones went unmapped to unstimulated subsets; only a minor fraction mapped. An assignable phenotype, naive or memory, was missing from roughly 78-96% of proliferating CD4+ or CD8+ clones. The authors did not confirm suppressive function in proliferating Tregs from siplizumab cultures.

Germline V gene sequence: CDR1 LGHNT, CDR2 FRNRAP. The CDR3 runs 12 residues. Per-sample assaying covered 95,000 to 100,000 TCR templates. The protocol was immunoSEQ multiplex PCR, while the TCRdb copy is restricted to in-frame clones and leaves out a portion. The repertoire holds some 120,000 clones, with approximately 94% as singletons. The TCR was taken from a human donor in good health. The rearrangement joins TRBV12-5 to TRBJ1-3; 7 positions agree with TRBD1. The sequencing sample was made of non-Treg CD4+ T cells sorted from blood. DNA of the CDR3: TGTGCCTCGGGGGGAACAGGGGACTCCATATATTTT. Its protein product is CASGGTGDSIYF.